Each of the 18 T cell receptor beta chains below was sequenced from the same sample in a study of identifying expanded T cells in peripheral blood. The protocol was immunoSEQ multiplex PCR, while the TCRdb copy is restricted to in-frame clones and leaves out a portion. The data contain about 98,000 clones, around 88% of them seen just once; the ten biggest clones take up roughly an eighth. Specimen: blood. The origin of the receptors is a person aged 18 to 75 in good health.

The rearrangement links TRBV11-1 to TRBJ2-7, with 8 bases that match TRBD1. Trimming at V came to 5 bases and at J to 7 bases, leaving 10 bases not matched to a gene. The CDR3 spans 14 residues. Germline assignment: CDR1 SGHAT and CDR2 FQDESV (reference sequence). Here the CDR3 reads CASSATTGAGEQYF. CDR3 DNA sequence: TGTGCCAGCAGCGCGACGACAGGGGCTGGAGAGCAGTACTTC.

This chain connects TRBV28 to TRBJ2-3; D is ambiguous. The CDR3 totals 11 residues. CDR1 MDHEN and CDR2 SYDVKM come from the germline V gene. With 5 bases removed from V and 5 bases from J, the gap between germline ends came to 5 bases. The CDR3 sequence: CASSPQDTQYF. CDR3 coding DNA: TGTGCCAGCAGTCCCCAAGATACGCAGTATTTT.

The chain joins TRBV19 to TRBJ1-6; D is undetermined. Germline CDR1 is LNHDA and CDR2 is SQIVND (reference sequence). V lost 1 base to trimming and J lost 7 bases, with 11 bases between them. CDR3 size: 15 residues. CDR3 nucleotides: TGTGCCAGTAGTATAGGGAGGCAGGAGAATTCACCCCTCCACTTT. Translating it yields CASSIGRQENSPLHF. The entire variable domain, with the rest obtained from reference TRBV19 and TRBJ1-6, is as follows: DGGITQSPKYLFRKEGQNVTLSCEQNLNHDAMYWYRQDPGQGLRLIYYSQIVNDFQKGDIAEGYSVSREKKESFPLTVTSAQKNPTAFYLCASSIGRQENSPLHFGNGTRLTVT.

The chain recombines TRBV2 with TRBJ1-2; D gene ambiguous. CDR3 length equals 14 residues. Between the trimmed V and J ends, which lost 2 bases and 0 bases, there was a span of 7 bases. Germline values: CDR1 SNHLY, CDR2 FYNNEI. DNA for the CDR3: TGTGCCAGCAGTGAAACGCATTCTAACTATGGCTACACCTTC. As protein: CASSETHSNYGYTF.

The CDR3 DNA sequence: TGCGCCAGCAGCTTGGGACGGGGCGGGGGAGAAGAGACCCAGTACTTC. Amino acid sequence: CASSLGRGGGEETQYF. The rearrangement joins TRBV5-1 to TRBJ2-5; TRBD2 aligns across 7 bases. The CDR3 runs to 16 residues. Germline loops: CDR1 SGHRS, CDR2 YFSETQ. Unmatched junction bases numbered 8, after V lost 0 bases and J lost 3 bases.

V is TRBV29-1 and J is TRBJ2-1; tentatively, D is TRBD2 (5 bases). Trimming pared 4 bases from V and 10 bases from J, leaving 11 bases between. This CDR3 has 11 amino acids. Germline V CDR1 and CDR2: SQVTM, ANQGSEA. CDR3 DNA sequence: TGCAGCGTTGGCTACGGCGGGGAGCAGTTCTTC. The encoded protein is CSVGYGGEQFF.

The CDR3 DNA follows: TGTGCCAGCAGCTTAAAGGTGGGGGCCGGAGTCCCCGGGGAGCTGTTTTTT. Encoded protein: CASSLKVGAGVPGELFF. The chain uses TRBV7-3 and TRBJ2-2; tentatively, D is TRBD1 (6 bases). The ends were cut back, 1 base at V and 6 bases at J, with 18 bases in the middle. Germline loops: CDR1 SGHTA, CDR2 FQGTGA. The CDR3 is made up of 17 amino acids.

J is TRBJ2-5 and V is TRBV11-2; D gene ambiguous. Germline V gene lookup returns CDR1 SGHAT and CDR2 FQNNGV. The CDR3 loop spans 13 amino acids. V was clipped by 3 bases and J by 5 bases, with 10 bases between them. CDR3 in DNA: TGTGCCAGCAGCTTTAGTGGTATGGAGACCCAGTACTTC. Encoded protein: CASSFSGMETQYF.

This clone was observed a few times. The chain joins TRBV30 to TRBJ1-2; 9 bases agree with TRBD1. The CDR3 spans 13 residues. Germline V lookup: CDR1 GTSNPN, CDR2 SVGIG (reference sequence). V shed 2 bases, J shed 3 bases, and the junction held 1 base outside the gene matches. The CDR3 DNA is TGTGCCTGGAGTACAGGGGGCGACTATGGCTACACCTTC. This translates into CAWSTGGDYGYTF.

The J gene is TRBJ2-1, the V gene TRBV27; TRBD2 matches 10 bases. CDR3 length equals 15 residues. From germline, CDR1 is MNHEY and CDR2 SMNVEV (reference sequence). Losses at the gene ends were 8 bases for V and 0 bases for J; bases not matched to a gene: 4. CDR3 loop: CASRTSGRSYNEQFF. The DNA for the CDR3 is TGTGCCAGCCGGACTAGCGGACGCTCCTACAATGAGCAGTTCTTC.

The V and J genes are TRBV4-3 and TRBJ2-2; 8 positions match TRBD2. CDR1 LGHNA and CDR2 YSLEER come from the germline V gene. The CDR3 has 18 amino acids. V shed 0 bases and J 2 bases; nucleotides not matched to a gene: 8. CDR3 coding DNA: TGCGCCAGCAGCCAAGACCCCCCCGGGGGGGGAAACACCGGGGAGCTGTTTTTT. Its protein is CASSQDPPGGGNTGELFF.

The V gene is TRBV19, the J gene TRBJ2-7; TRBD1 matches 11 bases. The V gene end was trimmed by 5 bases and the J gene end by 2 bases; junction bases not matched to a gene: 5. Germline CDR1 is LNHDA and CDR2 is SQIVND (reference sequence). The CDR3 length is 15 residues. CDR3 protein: CASSPRDRGTYEQYF. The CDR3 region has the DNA TGTGCCAGTAGTCCCCGGGACAGGGGGACCTACGAGCAGTACTTC.

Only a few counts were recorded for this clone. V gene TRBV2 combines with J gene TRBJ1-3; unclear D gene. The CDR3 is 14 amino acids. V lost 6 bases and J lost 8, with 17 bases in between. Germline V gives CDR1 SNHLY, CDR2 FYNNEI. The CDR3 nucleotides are TGTGCCAGCAGCGAACTCGGCGGAGTATACACCATATATTTT. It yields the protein CASSELGGVYTIYF. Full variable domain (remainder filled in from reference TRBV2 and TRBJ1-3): EPEVTQTPSHQVTQMGQEVILRCVPISNHLYFYWYRQILGQKVEFLVSFYNNEISEKSEIFDDQFSVERPDGSNFTLKIRSTKLEDSAMYFCASSELGGVYTIYFGEGSWLTVV.

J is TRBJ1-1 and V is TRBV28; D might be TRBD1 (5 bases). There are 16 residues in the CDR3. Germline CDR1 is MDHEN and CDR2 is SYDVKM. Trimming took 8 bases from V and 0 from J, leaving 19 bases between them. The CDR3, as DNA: TGTGCCAGCGGCTTATGGGGGGGGAATGTGAACACTGAAGCTTTCTTT. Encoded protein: CASGLWGGNVNTEAFF. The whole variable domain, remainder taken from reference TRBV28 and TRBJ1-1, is DVKVTQSSRYLVKRTGEKVFLECVQDMDHENMFWYRQDPGLGLRLIYFSYDVKMKEKGDIPEGYSVSREKKERFSLILESASTNQTSMYLCASGLWGGNVNTEAFFGQGTRLTVV.

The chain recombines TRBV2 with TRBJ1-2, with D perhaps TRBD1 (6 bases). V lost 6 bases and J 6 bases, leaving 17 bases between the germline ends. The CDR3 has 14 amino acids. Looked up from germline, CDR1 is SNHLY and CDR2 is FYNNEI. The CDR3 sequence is CASRNDWTVDGYTF. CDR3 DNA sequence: TGTGCCAGCAGGAACGACTGGACAGTGGATGGCTACACCTTC.

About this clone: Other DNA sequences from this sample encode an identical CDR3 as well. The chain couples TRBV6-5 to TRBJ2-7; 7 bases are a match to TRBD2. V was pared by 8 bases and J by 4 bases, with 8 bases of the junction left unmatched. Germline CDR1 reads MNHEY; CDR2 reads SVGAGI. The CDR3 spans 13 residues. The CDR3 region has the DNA TGTGCCAGCTCTCCGAGCGGGACGTACGAGCAGTACTTC. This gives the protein CASSPSGTYEQYF.

CDR3 nucleotides: TGTGCCTGGAGCAGAGCCGGGGGGGATGGCTACACCTTC. Protein sequence: CAWSRAGGDGYTF. V is TRBV30 and J is TRBJ1-2; D perhaps matches TRBD1 (5 bases). The germline V gene encodes CDR1 GTSNPN and CDR2 SVGIG (reference sequence). CDR3 length: 13 amino acids. Trimming stripped 3 bases from V and 6 bases from J, with 14 bases between.

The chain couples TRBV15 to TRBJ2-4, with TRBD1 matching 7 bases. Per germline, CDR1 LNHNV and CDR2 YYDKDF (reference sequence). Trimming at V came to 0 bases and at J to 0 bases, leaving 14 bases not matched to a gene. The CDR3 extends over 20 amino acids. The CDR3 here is CATSRDHLLGQALAKNIQYF. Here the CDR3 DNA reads TGTGCCACCAGCAGAGATCATCTCCTCGGACAGGCACTAGCCAAAAACATTCAGTACTTC.